A selection of T cell receptor beta chains follows, all from one sample in a study of blood T cell repertoires in COVID-19. Some clones are missing from TCRdb's copy, which holds only in-frame ones; the method was immunoSEQ multiplex PCR. The table includes hundreds of thousands of clones, approximately 82% detected once. The sample taken for sequencing was peripheral blood. All receptors derive from a woman of 80 years or more with acute or convalescent COVID-19. CDR3s include the opening cysteine and the closing phenylalanine or tryptophan. A D gene is named only where the DNA matches it firmly. Clone size is shown for a subset of rows, as once, few, many or a class of expanded clone.

NA	TRBV11-3	TRBJ2-7	NA	15	CASSLEAGPSYEQYF	TGTGCCAGCAGCTTAGAGGCTGGGCCCTCCTACGAGCAGTACTTC
TRBD1	TRBV6-5	TRBJ1-2	once	14	CASSRDRANYGYTF	TGTGCCAGCTCCCGAGACAGGGCTAACTATGGCTACACCTTC
TRBD1	TRBV2	TRBJ2-1	NA	11	CASSGTGSPFF	TGTGCCAGCAGTGGGACAGGGTCACCGTTCTTC
TRBD1	TRBV14	TRBJ1-2	few	12	CASSRDRAGYTF	TGTGCCAGCAGCCGGGACAGGGCTGGCTACACCTTC
TRBD2	TRBV3-1/TRBV3-2	TRBJ2-1	few	17	CASSQEGGTSIRREQFF	TGTGCCAGCAGCCAAGAAGGAGGGACTAGCATTCGCAGGGAGCAGTTCTTC
NA	TRBV27	TRBJ2-4	NA	15	CASSRQGLAKNIQYF	TGTGCCAGCAGTCGGCAGGGCCTAGCCAAAAACATTCAGTACTTC
NA	TRBV30	TRBJ1-6	many	13	CAWSRQNNSPLHF	TGTGCCTGGAGTCGACAGAACAATTCACCCCTCCACTTT
TRBD2	TRBV9	TRBJ2-7	NA	12	CASSVSSGEQYF	TGTGCCAGCAGCGTTTCTAGCGGCGAGCAGTACTTC
TRBD1	TRBV5-1	TRBJ2-1	NA	15	CASRYGTGSPNEQFF	TGCGCCAGCAGGTACGGGACAGGGAGCCCCAATGAGCAGTTCTTC
NA	TRBV15	TRBJ2-2	few	16	CATSRALAWVTGELFF	TGTGCCACCAGCAGAGCCCTAGCATGGGTCACCGGGGAGCTGTTTTTT
NA	TRBV15	TRBJ1-1	few	13	CATSRDMADEAFF	TGTGCCACCAGCAGAGATATGGCAGATGAAGCTTTCTTT
NA	TRBV7-9	TRBJ1-3	once	14	CASLELTGGNTIYF	TGTGCCAGCCTAGAACTAACGGGGGGAAACACCATATATTTT
NA	TRBV7-3	TRBJ2-1	few	16	CASSFLGQPTLDEQFF	TGTGCCAGCAGCTTTTTGGGCCAGCCGACCTTGGATGAGCAGTTCTTC
TRBD1	TRBV7-2	TRBJ2-5	NA	14	CASSLDRAQETQYF	TGTGCCAGCAGCCTCGACAGGGCCCAAGAGACCCAGTACTTC
NA	TRBV3-1/TRBV3-2	TRBJ1-2	NA	11	CASSQADGYTF	TGTGCCAGCAGCCAAGCTGATGGCTACACCTTC
TRBD1	TRBV10-3	TRBJ1-5	NA	14	CAISPDRDNQPQHF	TGTGCCATCAGTCCTGACAGGGACAACCAGCCCCAGCATTTT
NA	TRBV27	TRBJ1-5	NA	16	CASSGVSGTRGGTQHF	TGTGCCAGCAGTGGCGTTTCGGGGACACGGGGAGGGACCCAGCATTTT
NA	TRBV19	TRBJ2-1	NA	17	CASSTGRPKVVYNEQFF	TGTGCCAGTAGTACTGGGCGTCCCAAGGTCGTCTACAATGAGCAGTTCTTC
TRBD1	TRBV11-2	TRBJ1-2	NA	14	CASSQGQGNYGYTF	TGTGCCAGCAGCCAGGGACAGGGTAACTATGGCTACACCTTC
TRBD2	TRBV9	TRBJ2-7	many	13	CASSVVGTSEQYF	TGTGCCAGCAGCGTAGTGGGGACTAGCGAGCAGTACTTC
TRBD2	TRBV7-9	TRBJ2-1	NA	17	CASRERLAGGVNNEQFF	TGTGCCAGCAGGGAAAGACTAGCGGGGGGTGTAAACAATGAGCAGTTCTTC
TRBD1	TRBV7-2	TRBJ1-2	NA	18	CASSLAGTGVGIDYGYTF	TGTGCCAGCAGCTTAGCGGGGACAGGGGTTGGTATCGACTATGGCTACACCTTC
NA	TRBV11-3	TRBJ1-1	NA	11	CASSLAGEAFF	TGTGCCAGCAGCTTAGCAGGGGAAGCTTTCTTT
NA	TRBV19	TRBJ2-2	NA	15	CASSIVGGVTGELFF	TGTGCCAGTAGTATAGTAGGGGGGGTCACCGGGGAGCTGTTTTTT
TRBD1	TRBV2	TRBJ1-6	NA	16	CASSDQFDRGNSPLHF	TGTGCCAGCAGTGACCAATTTGACAGGGGCAATTCACCCCTCCACTTT
NA	TRBV5-1	TRBJ1-6	NA	16	CASSLGAAGGSSPLHF	TGCGCCAGCAGCTTGGGGGCGGCAGGAGGTAGTTCACCCCTCCACTTT
TRBD2	TRBV3-1/TRBV3-2	TRBJ2-1	NA	14	CASSQSASGGGIFF	TGTGCCAGCAGCCAAAGTGCTAGCGGGGGGGGTATATTCTTC
NA	TRBV29-1	TRBJ2-4	NA	14	CSVGDLGAKNIQYF	TGCAGCGTTGGGGACTTGGGGGCCAAAAACATTCAGTACTTC
TRBD1	TRBV28	TRBJ1-6	NA	16	CASRIAVTGVFSPLHF	TGTGCCAGCAGAATCGCCGTAACAGGGGTGTTTTCACCCCTCCACTTT
TRBD1	TRBV7-9	TRBJ1-2	NA	16	CASSFAGTGGRGGYTF	TGTGCCAGCAGCTTTGCCGGAACAGGGGGCCGGGGTGGCTACACCTTC
TRBD1	TRBV5-1	TRBJ1-2	NA	13	CASSLVQGEGYTF	TGCGCCAGCAGCTTGGTACAGGGGGAGGGCTACACCTTC
NA	TRBV7-9	TRBJ1-1	NA	16	CASSSVGVGANTEAFF	TGTGCCAGCAGCTCCGTAGGAGTGGGGGCGAACACTGAAGCTTTCTTT
NA	TRBV6-2/TRBV6-3	TRBJ1-5	NA	13	CASSQTGNQPQHF	TGTGCCAGCAGCCAGACTGGAAATCAGCCCCAGCATTTT
TRBD1	TRBV10-2	TRBJ1-1	NA	13	CASKGTGGTEAFF	TGCGCCAGCAAGGGGACAGGGGGGACTGAAGCTTTCTTT
TRBD2	TRBV19	TRBJ2-2	NA	14	CASAGTRATGELFF	TGTGCCAGTGCGGGGACTAGAGCCACCGGGGAGCTGTTTTTT
NA	TRBV9	TRBJ1-1	NA	15	CASSAFTGLGTEAFF	TGTGCCAGCAGCGCCTTCACAGGGCTAGGCACTGAAGCTTTCTTT
TRBD1	TRBV5-4	TRBJ2-1	NA	15	CASSLPGGSYNEQFF	TGTGCCAGCAGCTTACCAGGGGGTTCCTACAATGAGCAGTTCTTC
NA	TRBV5-1	TRBJ2-7	NA	15	CASSLAGGLTYEQYF	TGCGCCAGCAGCTTGGCGGGCGGGCTAACCTACGAGCAGTACTTC
NA	TRBV7-9	TRBJ1-2	NA	14	CASNPATRNYGYTF	TGTGCCAGCAACCCCGCGACACGTAACTATGGCTACACCTTC
NA	TRBV9	TRBJ2-7	NA	15	CASSAQQSPAYEQYF	TGTGCCAGCAGCGCCCAACAGTCCCCTGCGTACGAGCAGTACTTC
NA	TRBV11-1	TRBJ1-1	NA	14	CASSLGGRRTEAFF	TGTGCCAGCAGCTTGGGTGGGCGAAGGACTGAAGCTTTCTTT
NA	TRBV3-1/TRBV3-2	TRBJ1-5	few	12	CASSNTAQPQHF	TGTGCCAGCAGCAATACAGCTCAGCCCCAGCATTTT
NA	TRBV6-5	TRBJ2-5	NA	14	CASRALIREETQYF	TGTGCCAGCAGGGCTCTAATCAGGGAAGAGACCCAGTACTTC
TRBD2	TRBV30	TRBJ2-3	few	13	CAWMTSGTDTQYF	TGTGCCTGGATGACTAGCGGCACAGATACGCAGTATTTT
NA	TRBV27	TRBJ1-2	NA	15	CASSPWSPGYYGYTF	TGTGCCAGCAGCCCCTGGTCACCAGGGTACTATGGCTACACCTTC
NA	TRBV3-1/TRBV3-2	TRBJ2-7	few	13	CASSPGYSYEQYF	TGTGCCAGCAGCCCAGGATACTCCTACGAGCAGTACTTC
NA	TRBV28	TRBJ1-3	NA	18	CASSFATGTINSGNTIYF	TGTGCCAGCAGTTTCGCGACAGGAACGATCAACTCTGGAAACACCATATATTTT
TRBD1	TRBV6-2/TRBV6-3	TRBJ1-1	NA	14	CASSPNDRGTEAFF	TGTGCCAGCAGCCCCAATGACAGGGGTACTGAAGCTTTCTTT
TRBD1	TRBV5-1	TRBJ1-3	few	16	CASRPDRGTSGNTIYF	TGCGCCAGCAGACCCGACAGGGGAACTTCGGGAAACACCATATATTTT
NA	TRBV5-6	TRBJ1-4	NA	14	CASKPFGSNEKLFF	TGTGCCAGCAAACCCTTCGGGAGCAATGAAAAACTGTTTTTT
NA	TRBV7-9	TRBJ1-1	NA	12	CASSLASPEAFF	TGTGCCAGCAGCTTAGCCTCCCCCGAAGCTTTCTTT
TRBD1	TRBV29-1	TRBJ1-2	NA	16	CSVEPGDRGRGYGYTF	TGCAGCGTTGAGCCTGGGGACAGGGGGCGAGGCTATGGCTACACCTTC
NA	TRBV7-9	TRBJ1-2	NA	14	CASSFRRENYGYTF	TGTGCCAGCAGCTTTCGCAGGGAAAACTATGGCTACACCTTC
NA	TRBV6-5	TRBJ1-1	NA	13	CASSSMGGSEAFF	TGTGCCAGCAGTTCTATGGGGGGGTCTGAAGCTTTCTTT
NA	TRBV25-1	TRBJ2-2	NA	15	CASSDSRGYTGELFF	TGTGCCAGCAGTGATAGTCGGGGATACACCGGGGAGCTGTTTTTT
NA	TRBV2	TRBJ1-2	few	15	CASSLLETQGSGYTF	TGTGCCAGCAGCCTATTGGAAACACAGGGAAGTGGCTACACCTTC
NA	TRBV6-5	TRBJ1-1	NA	14	CASTNRQGNTEAFF	TGTGCCAGCACTAACAGGCAGGGGAACACTGAAGCTTTCTTT
NA	TRBV6-5	TRBJ1-5	NA	16	CASSYRAGMGNQPQHF	TGTGCCAGCAGTTACCGGGCAGGGATGGGCAATCAGCCCCAGCATTTT
NA	TRBV5-1	TRBJ2-3	NA	16	CASSWGESRATDTQYF	TGCGCCAGCAGCTGGGGGGAGAGCAGGGCGACAGATACGCAGTATTTT
TRBD2	TRBV5-1	TRBJ2-3	NA	15	CASSSGGGATDTQYF	TGCGCCAGCAGCTCTGGCGGGGGGGCCACAGATACGCAGTATTTT